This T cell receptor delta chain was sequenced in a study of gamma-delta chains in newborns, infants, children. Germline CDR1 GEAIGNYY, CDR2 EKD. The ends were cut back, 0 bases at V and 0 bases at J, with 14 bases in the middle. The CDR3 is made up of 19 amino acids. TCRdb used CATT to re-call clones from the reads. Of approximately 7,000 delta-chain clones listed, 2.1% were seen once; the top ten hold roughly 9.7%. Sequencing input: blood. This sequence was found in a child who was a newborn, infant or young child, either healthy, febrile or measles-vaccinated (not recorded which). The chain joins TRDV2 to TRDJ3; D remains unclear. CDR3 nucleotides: TGTGCCTGTGACACCGGTTGGGCTATGGTCTCCTGGGACACCCGACAGATGTTTTTC. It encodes CACDTGWAMVSWDTRQMFF.